A single T cell receptor beta chain is shown here with its context. V was cut by 6 bases and J by 5 bases, with 16 bases left in between. The CDR3 sequence is 14 residues long. Germline lookup yields CDR1 ENHRY and CDR2 SYGVKD. Per the original methods: Cell counts per sample came from amplifying reference gene primers. This table comes from immunoSEQ multiplex PCR, and its TCRdb copy is limited to in-frame clones, with some not included. For V, J and clone size, that table is used; D and trimming come from the DNA. Counted here are approximately 230,000 clones, 65% to 85% occurring once; the ten biggest clones make up over 3%. The sample originates from a study of blood T cell repertoires in COVID-19. Across the whole study: The origin of the acute and convalescent COVID-19 samples was the United States, Italy and Spain. The analysed material was cDNA or gDNA that came from T cells, B-cell-depleted T cells, or PBMCs.

The receptor comes from a woman aged 35 to 49 with active or convalescent COVID-19. The rearrangement joins TRBV10-3 to TRBJ2-5; maybe TRBD1 (5 bases). The material sequenced was peripheral blood. CDR3 sequence: CAISQTEFRETQYF. CDR3 bases: TGTGCCATCAGCCAGACAGAGTTCAGGGAGACCCAGTACTTC.